These T cell receptor beta chains were read from a single sample in a study of shared clonotypes between healthy human individuals. The table came from immunoSEQ multiplex PCR; TCRdb's copy has only in-frame clones and leaves some out. The repertoire consists of hundreds of thousands of clones, with around two thirds occurring once and the leading ten covering over 1.5%. Sequencing was performed on memory CD4+ T cells sorted from blood. These receptor sequences come from a woman aged 30 to 39 in good health. Both conserved end residues are part of each CDR3. D genes are given only for firm matches. Size tells how often a clone was seen (once, few, many) or the class of an expanded clone, and some rows leave it out.

clone_size: -
v_call: TRBV5-6
d_call: TRBD1
j_call: TRBJ1-2
cdr3_aa: CASNTIGDPGGYGYTF
cdr3_nt: TGTGCCAGCAACACCATCGGGGACCCAGGGGGCTATGGCTACACCTTC

clone_size: -
v_call: TRBV9
d_call: TRBD1
j_call: TRBJ2-7
cdr3_aa: CASSVGTGAYEQYF
cdr3_nt: TGTGCCAGCAGCGTCGGGACAGGGGCCTACGAGCAGTACTTC

clone_size: -
v_call: TRBV14
d_call: TRBD2
j_call: TRBJ2-7
cdr3_aa: CASSLGLAGVYEQYF
cdr3_nt: TGTGCCAGCAGCCTGGGACTAGCGGGAGTCTACGAGCAGTACTTC

clone_size: once
v_call: TRBV29-1
d_call: -
j_call: TRBJ2-2
cdr3_aa: CSVTQGRATGELFF
cdr3_nt: TGCAGCGTTACTCAGGGCAGGGCGACCGGGGAGCTGTTTTTT

clone_size: -
v_call: TRBV5-1
d_call: -
j_call: TRBJ1-1
cdr3_aa: CASSPRGAYGNTEAFF
cdr3_nt: TGCGCCAGCAGTCCAAGGGGCGCGTATGGGAACACTGAAGCTTTCTTT

clone_size: -
v_call: TRBV7-6
d_call: -
j_call: TRBJ2-1
cdr3_aa: CASSSGGQLYNEQFF
cdr3_nt: TGTGCCAGCAGCTCGGGGGGCCAGCTTTACAATGAGCAGTTCTTC

clone_size: -
v_call: TRBV6-7
d_call: TRBD1
j_call: TRBJ2-3
cdr3_aa: CASSRRRPGGAGDTQYF
cdr3_nt: TGTGCCAGCAGCAGACGTAGACCAGGGGGAGCAGGAGATACGCAGTATTTT

clone_size: -
v_call: TRBV30
d_call: -
j_call: TRBJ1-1
cdr3_aa: CAWSPLGRMNTEAFF
cdr3_nt: TGTGCCTGGAGTCCACTGGGTCGCATGAACACTGAAGCTTTCTTT

clone_size: -
v_call: TRBV6-5
d_call: TRBD1
j_call: TRBJ2-6
cdr3_aa: CASSRQGTGANVLTF
cdr3_nt: TGTGCCAGCAGCAGACAGGGGACTGGGGCCAACGTCCTGACTTTC

clone_size: few
v_call: TRBV25-1
d_call: -
j_call: TRBJ1-3
cdr3_aa: CASSEYPGAGNTIYF
cdr3_nt: TGTGCCAGCAGTGAATACCCAGGGGCTGGAAACACCATATATTTT

clone_size: -
v_call: TRBV15
d_call: TRBD2
j_call: TRBJ2-1
cdr3_aa: CATSRELGGYNEQFF
cdr3_nt: TGTGCCACCAGCAGAGAGTTGGGGGGGTACAATGAGCAGTTCTTC

clone_size: -
v_call: TRBV5-1
d_call: -
j_call: TRBJ1-2
cdr3_aa: CASSLAVTDGYTF
cdr3_nt: TGCGCCAGCAGCTTGGCCGTGACAGATGGCTACACCTTC

clone_size: -
v_call: TRBV2
d_call: TRBD1
j_call: TRBJ1-1
cdr3_aa: CASSGQGGIATEAFF
cdr3_nt: TGTGCCAGCAGTGGGCAGGGGGGGATCGCCACTGAAGCTTTCTTT

clone_size: -
v_call: TRBV4-1
d_call: TRBD2
j_call: TRBJ2-7
cdr3_aa: CASSQATSGRAYEQYF
cdr3_nt: TGCGCCAGCAGCCAAGCGACTAGCGGGAGGGCCTACGAGCAGTACTTC

clone_size: -
v_call: TRBV5-4
d_call: -
j_call: TRBJ1-5
cdr3_aa: CASSREVGQPQHF
cdr3_nt: TGTGCCAGCAGCCGCGAGGTAGGACAGCCCCAGCATTTT

clone_size: -
v_call: TRBV19
d_call: TRBD2
j_call: TRBJ2-5
cdr3_aa: CASSIDPGGRETQYF
cdr3_nt: TGTGCCAGTAGTATAGACCCGGGAGGGAGAGAGACCCAGTACTTC

clone_size: -
v_call: TRBV27
d_call: TRBD1
j_call: TRBJ1-1
cdr3_aa: CASRTGGDTEAFF
cdr3_nt: TGTGCCAGCAGGACAGGGGGGGACACTGAAGCTTTCTTT

clone_size: -
v_call: TRBV5-1
d_call: TRBD2
j_call: TRBJ2-5
cdr3_aa: CASSDERTRETQYF
cdr3_nt: TGCGCCAGCAGCGACGAGCGGACTAGGGAGACCCAGTACTTC

clone_size: -
v_call: TRBV15
d_call: -
j_call: TRBJ1-5
cdr3_aa: CATSRLRGGDQPQHF
cdr3_nt: TGTGCCACCAGCCGCTTGAGAGGGGGGGATCAGCCCCAGCATTTT

clone_size: -
v_call: TRBV27
d_call: -
j_call: TRBJ1-1
cdr3_aa: CASSSRPGVNTEAFF
cdr3_nt: TGTGCCAGCAGTTCCCGCCCGGGGGTGAACACTGAAGCTTTCTTT

clone_size: -
v_call: TRBV6-1
d_call: -
j_call: TRBJ2-3
cdr3_aa: CASSEGLPDTQYF
cdr3_nt: TGTGCCAGCAGTGAGGGTCTCCCAGATACGCAGTATTTT

clone_size: -
v_call: TRBV19
d_call: -
j_call: TRBJ2-5
cdr3_aa: CASSIARGTGRTETQYF
cdr3_nt: TGTGCCAGTAGTATCGCAAGGGGCACGGGTAGAACGGAGACCCAGTACTTC

clone_size: -
v_call: TRBV27
d_call: -
j_call: TRBJ1-1
cdr3_aa: CASRARQRQNTEAFF
cdr3_nt: TGTGCCAGCAGGGCGAGACAACGCCAGAACACTGAAGCTTTCTTT

clone_size: -
v_call: TRBV10-3
d_call: -
j_call: TRBJ1-2
cdr3_aa: CAISDQAGAVVSYTF
cdr3_nt: TGTGCCATCAGTGACCAGGCAGGGGCGGTAGTCAGCTACACCTTC

clone_size: few
v_call: TRBV11-3
d_call: -
j_call: TRBJ2-5
cdr3_aa: CASSLGLVGTQETQYF
cdr3_nt: TGTGCCAGCAGCTTAGGCCTGGTCGGGACCCAAGAGACCCAGTACTTC

clone_size: -
v_call: TRBV30
d_call: TRBD1
j_call: TRBJ1-1
cdr3_aa: CAWSDPPQGRTEAFF
cdr3_nt: TGTGCCTGGAGTGACCCGCCACAGGGGAGGACTGAAGCTTTCTTT

clone_size: -
v_call: TRBV27
d_call: -
j_call: TRBJ2-3
cdr3_aa: CASSPPPMVPGGDTQYF
cdr3_nt: TGTGCCAGCAGTCCCCCTCCTATGGTCCCCGGGGGAGATACGCAGTATTTT

clone_size: -
v_call: TRBV2
d_call: -
j_call: TRBJ1-1
cdr3_aa: CARGATAEAFF
cdr3_nt: TGTGCCAGGGGGGCAACCGCTGAAGCTTTCTTT

clone_size: -
v_call: TRBV27
d_call: -
j_call: TRBJ1-1
cdr3_aa: CASSTMRYAEAFF
cdr3_nt: TGTGCCAGCAGTACCATGAGATACGCTGAAGCTTTCTTT

clone_size: -
v_call: TRBV5-1
d_call: TRBD2
j_call: TRBJ2-3
cdr3_aa: CASSLTSGRVSTDTQYF
cdr3_nt: TGCGCCAGCAGCCTGACTAGCGGGAGGGTGAGCACAGATACGCAGTATTTT

clone_size: -
v_call: TRBV7-8
d_call: TRBD1
j_call: TRBJ2-1
cdr3_aa: CASSPAGQGHYNEQFF
cdr3_nt: TGTGCCAGCAGCCCCGCGGGACAGGGTCACTACAATGAGCAGTTCTTC

clone_size: -
v_call: TRBV2
d_call: -
j_call: TRBJ1-3
cdr3_aa: CASSKGFNSGNTIYF
cdr3_nt: TGTGCCAGCTCAAAGGGGTTTAATTCTGGAAACACCATATATTTT

clone_size: -
v_call: TRBV5-1
d_call: -
j_call: TRBJ2-3
cdr3_aa: CASSFGVPLLDTQYF
cdr3_nt: TGCGCCAGCAGCTTCGGGGTACCCCTGTTGGATACGCAGTATTTT

clone_size: few
v_call: TRBV5-8
d_call: TRBD2
j_call: TRBJ2-2
cdr3_aa: CASSWGTSHTGELFF
cdr3_nt: TGTGCCAGCAGCTGGGGGACTAGCCACACCGGGGAGCTGTTTTTT

clone_size: -
v_call: TRBV11-1
d_call: TRBD2
j_call: TRBJ2-1
cdr3_aa: CASSLVPSGSTTYNEQFF
cdr3_nt: TGTGCCAGCAGCTTAGTGCCTAGCGGGAGCACGACCTACAATGAGCAGTTCTTC

clone_size: -
v_call: TRBV28
d_call: TRBD1
j_call: TRBJ1-2
cdr3_aa: CASSSGQGIALDYGYTF
cdr3_nt: TGTGCCAGCAGTTCGGGACAGGGGATAGCTCTTGACTATGGCTACACCTTC

clone_size: -
v_call: TRBV14
d_call: TRBD1
j_call: TRBJ1-1
cdr3_aa: CASSQDELWRGRGTEAFF
cdr3_nt: TGTGCCAGCAGCCAAGATGAGTTATGGAGGGGGCGCGGGACTGAAGCTTTCTTT

clone_size: -
v_call: TRBV4-1
d_call: -
j_call: TRBJ2-3
cdr3_aa: CASSQDGLTDTQYF
cdr3_nt: TGCGCCAGCAGCCAAGATGGCCTCACAGATACGCAGTATTTT

clone_size: -
v_call: TRBV30
d_call: TRBD2
j_call: TRBJ2-1
cdr3_aa: CAWGTKSSYNEQFF
cdr3_nt: TGTGCCTGGGGGACTAAAAGCTCCTACAATGAGCAGTTCTTC

clone_size: many
v_call: TRBV27
d_call: TRBD2
j_call: TRBJ2-1
cdr3_aa: CASRGNSGTRGYNEQFF
cdr3_nt: TGTGCCAGCAGGGGGAATAGCGGGACTAGGGGCTACAATGAGCAGTTCTTC

clone_size: -
v_call: TRBV27
d_call: TRBD1
j_call: TRBJ2-3
cdr3_aa: CASQNRGTTTDTQYF
cdr3_nt: TGTGCCAGCCAGAACAGGGGAACAACCACAGATACGCAGTATTTT

clone_size: once
v_call: TRBV30
d_call: TRBD1
j_call: TRBJ1-5
cdr3_aa: CAWSRTGNQPQHF
cdr3_nt: TGTGCCTGGAGTCGGACAGGGAATCAGCCCCAGCATTTT

clone_size: -
v_call: TRBV27
d_call: -
j_call: TRBJ2-3
cdr3_aa: CASSLYRGASTDTQYF
cdr3_nt: TGTGCCAGCAGTTTATACCGCGGGGCAAGCACAGATACGCAGTATTTT